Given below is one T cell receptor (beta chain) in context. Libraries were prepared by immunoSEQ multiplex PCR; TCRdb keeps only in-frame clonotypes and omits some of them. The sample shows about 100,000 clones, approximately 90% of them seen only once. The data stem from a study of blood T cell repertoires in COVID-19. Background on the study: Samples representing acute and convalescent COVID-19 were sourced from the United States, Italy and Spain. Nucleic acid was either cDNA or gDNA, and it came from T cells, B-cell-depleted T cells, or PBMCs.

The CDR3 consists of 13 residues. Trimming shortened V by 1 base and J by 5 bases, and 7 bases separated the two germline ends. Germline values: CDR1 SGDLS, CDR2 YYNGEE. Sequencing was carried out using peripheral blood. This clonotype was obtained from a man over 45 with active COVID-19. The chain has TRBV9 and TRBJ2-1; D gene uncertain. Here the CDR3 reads CASSVPGHNEQFF. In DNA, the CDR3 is TGTGCCAGCAGCGTACCGGGTCACAATGAGCAGTTCTTC.